Each of the 9 T cell receptor beta chains below was sequenced from the same sample in a study of control samples from healthy donors and cancer patients. Repertoires were generated with immunoSEQ multiplex PCR, while TCRdb's copy carries only in-frame clones and drops some. The sample has about 110,000 clones; just over 90% are singletons. Sequenced sample: blood. These receptors were obtained from a human donor in good health. The donor label of this sample is uncertain.

This chain joins TRBV7-8 and TRBJ1-5; 7 positions match TRBD1. The CDR3 sequence is 16 residues long. Germline CDR1 is SGHVS and CDR2 is FQNEAQ. V shed 5 bases, J shed 4 bases, and the junction held 11 bases outside the gene matches. The CDR3 loop reads CASSPFDRALNQPQHF. The CDR3 DNA reads TGTGCCAGCAGCCCGTTCGACAGGGCCCTAAATCAGCCCCAGCATTTT. The whole variable domain, remainder taken from reference TRBV7-8 and TRBJ1-5, is GAGVSQSPRYKVAKRGQDVALRCDPISGHVSLFWYQQALGQGPEFLTYFQNEAQLDKSGLPSDRFFAERPEGSVSTLKIQRTQQEDSAVYLCASSPFDRALNQPQHFGDGTRLSIL.

The V call is TRBV24-1, the J call TRBJ2-3; 13 bases line up with TRBD2. The CDR3 runs 16 residues. With 4 bases clipped from V and 5 bases from J, the junction kept 5 bases outside the gene matches. Germline V gene sequence: CDR1 KGHDR, CDR2 SFDVKD. In nucleotides, the CDR3 is TGTGCCACCAGTGACCCGGGACTAGCGGGGAGAGATACGCAGTATTTT. Its translation: CATSDPGLAGRDTQYF.

This clone was recorded a few times. The V gene is TRBV27, the J gene TRBJ1-5, with unresolved D. The CDR3 length is 13 residues. Germline CDR1 is MNHEY and CDR2 is SMNVEV (reference sequence). V was trimmed by 6 bases and J by 3 bases, leaving 9 bases between them. Written as DNA, the CDR3 is TGTGCCAGCAGCAGGAATAACAATCAGCCCCAGCATTTT. This encodes CASSRNNNQPQHF.

The V call is TRBV5-4, the J call TRBJ2-7, with 9 nucleotides matching TRBD1. J lost 2 bases, V lost 0 bases, and 6 bases had no gene match. From germline, CDR1 is SGHNT and CDR2 YYREEE (reference sequence). CDR3 length equals 16 residues. CDR3 region: CASSLGTGAGTYEQYF. CDR3 bases: TGTGCCAGCAGCTTGGGGACAGGGGCTGGCACCTACGAGCAGTACTTC.

The chain is built from TRBV9 and TRBJ2-7; D possibly corresponds to TRBD2 (5 bases). V gave up 0 bases and J gave up 3 bases, with 13 bases separating them. CDR1 and CDR2 (germline): SGDLS, YYNGEE. This CDR3 spans 15 amino acids. CDR3 sequence: CASSVGGEPDYEQYF. CDR3 DNA: TGTGCCAGCAGCGTAGGTGGGGAGCCTGACTACGAGCAGTACTTC.

This clone was counted a single time. This rearrangement joins TRBV9 to TRBJ2-7, with 11 nucleotides matching TRBD1. The length of the CDR3 is 16 residues. J gave up 5 bases and V 0 bases, and 7 bases lay outside the gene matches. CDR1 is SGDLS and CDR2 is YYNGEE in the germline V gene. CDR3 sequence: CASSVAGTGGFDEQYF. For the CDR3, the DNA is TGTGCCAGCAGCGTAGCCGGGACAGGGGGATTCGACGAGCAGTACTTC. Drawing the rest from reference TRBV9 and TRBJ2-7, the complete variable domain is DSGVTQTPKHLITATGQRVTLRCSPRSGDLSVYWYQQSLDQGLQFLIQYYNGEERAKGNILERFSAQQFPDLHSELNLSSLELGDSALYFCASSVAGTGGFDEQYFGPGTRLTVT.

The chain employs TRBV6-5 and TRBJ2-7; either TRBD1 or TRBD2 may fit D (5 bases each). The germline V gene encodes CDR1 MNHEY and CDR2 SVGAGI. Deletions cut 5 bases from V and 4 bases from J, with 18 bases between. The CDR3 length is 15 residues. The CDR3 protein is CASSRTRTTVYEQYF. For the CDR3, the DNA is TGTGCCAGCAGTCGCACTAGGACGACAGTTTACGAGCAGTACTTC.

This chain joins TRBV3-1 (or the pseudogene TRBV3-2) and TRBJ2-5; D remains unclear. In germline, CDR1 is LGHDT, CDR2 YNNKEL (reference sequence). The CDR3 has 15 residues. Trimming took 4 bases from V and 6 from J, leaving 18 bases between them. The CDR3 sequence is CASSPTLSSMKTQYF. The CDR3 DNA follows: TGTGCCAGCAGCCCAACCCTGTCCTCGATGAAGACCCAGTACTTC.

CDR3 sequence: CASTPLGQSGNTIYF. The CDR3 DNA sequence: TGTGCCAGTACCCCTTTGGGGCAGTCTGGAAACACCATATATTTT. The chain employs TRBV5-5 and TRBJ1-3, with a possible D match to TRBD1 (5 bases). Per germline, CDR1 SGHKS and CDR2 YYEKEE (reference sequence). This CDR3 contains 15 residues. V lost 8 bases and J lost 1, with 16 bases in between. Complete variable domain (other parts from reference TRBV5-5 and TRBJ1-3): DAGVTQSPTHLIKTRGQQVTLRCSPISGHKSVSWYQQVLGQGPQFIFQYYEKEERGRGNFPDRFSARQFPNYSSELNVNALLLGDSALYLCASTPLGQSGNTIYFGEGSWLTVV.